Presented here are 6 T cell receptor beta chains from one specimen sequenced in a study of regulatory T cells in long-lasting Graves disease. Library construction for TCR beta used iRepertoire HTBI primers and Arm-PCR of CDR3 regions. TCRdb ran MiXCR on the multiplex PCR reads and lists one entry per CDR3 protein. Of about 440,000 distinct CDR3 sequences listed, about 17% are singletons. Documented time point: newly diagnosed GD, antithyroid drugs for less than 3 months. PBMC-derived RNA was used for the TCR library. These data also formed part of another study, on T cells in Graves' hyperthyroidism and ophthalmopathy.

Specimen: peripheral blood mononuclear cells (PBMCs), collected at new diagnosis, from a patient treated with antithyroid drugs. These TCRs come from a woman in her twenties or thirties with Graves disease.

Concerning this clonotype: This likely came from a read error, as a far larger clone is one base away. This rearrangement joins TRBV7-2 to TRBJ2-1; either TRBD1 or TRBD2 may fit D (6 bases each). The J call is doubtful: the DNA matches TRBJ2-4 better. CDR1 is SGHTA and CDR2 is FQGNSA in the germline V gene. The CDR3 totals 14 residues. The CDR3 DNA is TGTGCCAGCAGCTTAGTGGCGGGACACAACGATCAGTACTTC. Translated: CASSLVAGHNDQYF.

This clonotype has a count of ten or more. This chain joins TRBV6-2 or TRBV6-3 and TRBJ2-1; the D is unclear. The CDR3 is 12 residues long. Trimming left V 0 bases short and J 13 bases short, with 10 bases between. CDR1 and CDR2 (germline): MNHEY, SVGEGT. CDR3 residues: CASSYSPAVQFF. Written as DNA, the CDR3 is TGTGCCAGCAGTTACTCCCCGGCAGTCCAGTTCTTC.

This clonotype was picked up many times. This sequence joins TRBV12-3 or TRBV12-4 and TRBJ2-7; D gene ambiguous. The CDR3 totals 12 residues. Trimming removed 10 bases at V and 2 bases at J, with 12 bases between. The CDR3 nucleotides read TGTGCCACAACACGGAACGCCTACGAGCAGTACTTC. Translating gives CATTRNAYEQYF.

This clonotype showed up many times. The CDR3 reads CASSLAGRETGELFF. The CDR3 nucleotides read TGTGCCAGCAGCTTAGCGGGTCGGGAGACCGGGGAGCTGTTTTTT. The gene calls are TRBV7-2 and TRBJ2-2; D is perhaps TRBD2 (6 bases). With 0 bases removed from V and 5 bases from J, the gap between germline ends came to 10 bases. The CDR3 length is 15 residues. CDR1 and CDR2 (germline): SGHTA, FQGNSA. Full variable domain (missing parts from reference TRBV7-2 and TRBJ2-2): GAGVSQSPSNKVTEKGKDVELRCDPISGHTALYWYRQSLGQGLEFLIYFQGNSAPDKSGLPSDRFSAERTGGSVSTLTIQRTQQEDSAVYLCASSLAGRETGELFFGEGSRLTVL.

This clonotype was counted only a few times. V is TRBV25-1 and J is TRBJ2-3; D not certain. CDR1 is MGHDK, CDR2 SYGVNS, per germline. The CDR3 runs 15 residues. V was pared by 2 bases and J by 3 bases, with 12 bases between. The CDR3 protein is CASSEVSDLTDTQYF. The CDR3 DNA reads as TGTGCCAGCAGTGAAGTATCAGACTTAACAGATACGCAGTATTTT.

V is TRBV7-2 and J is TRBJ2-7; TRBD2 matches 8 bases. In germline, CDR1 is SGHTA, CDR2 FQGNSA. The V segment lost 6 bases and the J segment 3 bases; nucleotides outside the gene matches: 10. The CDR3 extends over 15 amino acids. CDR3 region: CASSPRAGAGYEQYF. The CDR3 coding sequence is TGTGCCAGCAGTCCGCGAGCGGGAGCCGGCTACGAGCAGTACTTC.